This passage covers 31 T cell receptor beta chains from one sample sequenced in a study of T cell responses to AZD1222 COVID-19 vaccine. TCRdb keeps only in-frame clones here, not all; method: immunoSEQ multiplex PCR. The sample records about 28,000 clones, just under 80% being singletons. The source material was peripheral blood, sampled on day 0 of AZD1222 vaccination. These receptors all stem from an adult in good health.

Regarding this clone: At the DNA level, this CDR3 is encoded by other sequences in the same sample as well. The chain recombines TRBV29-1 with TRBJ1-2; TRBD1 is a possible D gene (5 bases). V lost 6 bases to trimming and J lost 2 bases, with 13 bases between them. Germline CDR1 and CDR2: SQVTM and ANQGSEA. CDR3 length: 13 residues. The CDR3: CSVERGRNYGYTF. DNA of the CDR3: TGCAGCGTCGAGAGGGGAAGGAACTATGGCTACACCTTC.

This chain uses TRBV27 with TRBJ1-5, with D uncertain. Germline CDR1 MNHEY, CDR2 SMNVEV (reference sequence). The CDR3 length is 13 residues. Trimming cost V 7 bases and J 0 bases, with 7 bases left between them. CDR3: CASTGGSNQPQHF. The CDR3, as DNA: TGTGCCAGCACCGGTGGTAGCAATCAGCCCCAGCATTTT.

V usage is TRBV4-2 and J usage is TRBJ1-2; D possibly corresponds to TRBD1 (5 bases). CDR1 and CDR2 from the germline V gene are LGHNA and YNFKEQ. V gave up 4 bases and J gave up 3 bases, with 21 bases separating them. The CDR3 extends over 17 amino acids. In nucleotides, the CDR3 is TGTGCCAGCAGCCGTGGGGGGGATAGTTCTATGTACTATGGCTACACCTTC. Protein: CASSRGGDSSMYYGYTF.

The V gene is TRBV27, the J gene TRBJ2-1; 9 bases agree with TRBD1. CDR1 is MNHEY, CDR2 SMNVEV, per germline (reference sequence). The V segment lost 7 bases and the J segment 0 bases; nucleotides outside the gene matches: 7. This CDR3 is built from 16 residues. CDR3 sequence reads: CASKPGQGSSYNEQFF. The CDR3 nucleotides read TGTGCCAGCAAACCGGGACAGGGCAGCTCCTACAATGAGCAGTTCTTC.

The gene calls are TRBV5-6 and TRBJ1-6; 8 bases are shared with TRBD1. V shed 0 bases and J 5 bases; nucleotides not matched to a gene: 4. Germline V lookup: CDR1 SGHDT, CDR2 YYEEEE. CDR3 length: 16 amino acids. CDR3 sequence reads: CASSLDRGNNNSPLHF. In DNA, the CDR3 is TGTGCCAGCAGCTTGGACAGGGGGAATAATAATTCACCCCTCCACTTT.

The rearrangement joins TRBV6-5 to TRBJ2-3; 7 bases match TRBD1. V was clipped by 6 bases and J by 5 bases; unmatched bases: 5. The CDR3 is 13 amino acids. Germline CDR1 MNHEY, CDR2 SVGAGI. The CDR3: CASRKTGEDTQYF. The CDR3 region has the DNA TGTGCCAGCAGGAAAACAGGGGAAGATACGCAGTATTTT.

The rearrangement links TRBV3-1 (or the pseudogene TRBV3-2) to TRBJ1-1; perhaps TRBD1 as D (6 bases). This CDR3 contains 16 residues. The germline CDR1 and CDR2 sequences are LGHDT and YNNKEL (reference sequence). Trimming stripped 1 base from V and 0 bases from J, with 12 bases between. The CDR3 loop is CASSQARGVMNTEAFF. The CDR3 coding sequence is TGTGCCAGCAGCCAAGCCAGGGGTGTTATGAACACTGAAGCTTTCTTT.

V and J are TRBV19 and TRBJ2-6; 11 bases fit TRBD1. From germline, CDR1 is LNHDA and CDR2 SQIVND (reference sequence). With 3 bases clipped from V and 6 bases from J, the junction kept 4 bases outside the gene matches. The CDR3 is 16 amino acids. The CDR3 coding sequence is TGTGCCAGTAGTATTAGGACAGGGGGCTTGGCCAACGTCCTGACTTTC. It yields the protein CASSIRTGGLANVLTF.

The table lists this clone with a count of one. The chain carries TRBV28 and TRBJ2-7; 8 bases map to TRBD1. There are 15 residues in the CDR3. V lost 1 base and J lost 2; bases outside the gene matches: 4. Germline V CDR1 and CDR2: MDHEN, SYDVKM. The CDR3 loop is CASSLSTGATYEQYF. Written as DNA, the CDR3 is TGTGCCAGCAGTTTATCGACAGGGGCGACCTACGAGCAGTACTTC.

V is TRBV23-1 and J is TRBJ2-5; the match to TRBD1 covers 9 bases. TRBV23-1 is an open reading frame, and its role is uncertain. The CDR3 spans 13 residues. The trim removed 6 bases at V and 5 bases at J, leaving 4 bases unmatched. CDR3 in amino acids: CASRDRGGETQYF. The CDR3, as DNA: TGCGCCAGCAGGGACAGGGGAGGGGAGACCCAGTACTTC.

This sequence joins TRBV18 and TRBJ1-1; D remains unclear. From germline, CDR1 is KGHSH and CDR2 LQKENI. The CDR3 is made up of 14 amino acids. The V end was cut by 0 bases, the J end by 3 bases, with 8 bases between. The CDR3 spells CASSPPSRYTEAFF. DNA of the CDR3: TGTGCCAGCTCACCACCTTCACGGTACACTGAAGCTTTCTTT.

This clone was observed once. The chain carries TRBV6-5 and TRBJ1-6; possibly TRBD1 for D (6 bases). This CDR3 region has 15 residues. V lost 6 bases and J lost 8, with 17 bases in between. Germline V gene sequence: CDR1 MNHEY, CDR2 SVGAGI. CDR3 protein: CASRNRQVGDSPLHF. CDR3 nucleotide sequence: TGTGCCAGCAGGAATAGACAGGTCGGGGATTCACCCCTCCACTTT.

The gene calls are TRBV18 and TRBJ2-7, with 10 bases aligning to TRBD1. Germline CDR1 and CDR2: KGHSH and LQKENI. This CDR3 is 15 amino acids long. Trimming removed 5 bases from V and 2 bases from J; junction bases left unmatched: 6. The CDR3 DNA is TGTGCCAGCTCAGACACCGGGACAGGGGCCTACGAGCAGTACGTC. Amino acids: CASSDTGTGAYEQYV.

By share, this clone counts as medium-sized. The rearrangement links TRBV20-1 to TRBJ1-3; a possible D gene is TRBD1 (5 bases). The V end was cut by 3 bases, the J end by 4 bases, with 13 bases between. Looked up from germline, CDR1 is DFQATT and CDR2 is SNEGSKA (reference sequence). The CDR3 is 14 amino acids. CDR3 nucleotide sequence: TGCAGTGCTAGTGTCTCAGGGACCGGAAACACCATATATTTT. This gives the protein CSASVSGTGNTIYF.

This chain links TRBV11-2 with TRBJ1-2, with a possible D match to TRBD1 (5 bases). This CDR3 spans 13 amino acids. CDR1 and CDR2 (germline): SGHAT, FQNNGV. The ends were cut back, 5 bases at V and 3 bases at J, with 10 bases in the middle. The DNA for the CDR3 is TGTGCCAGCAGCCCCCGAGGGGACTATGGCTACACCTTC. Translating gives CASSPRGDYGYTF.

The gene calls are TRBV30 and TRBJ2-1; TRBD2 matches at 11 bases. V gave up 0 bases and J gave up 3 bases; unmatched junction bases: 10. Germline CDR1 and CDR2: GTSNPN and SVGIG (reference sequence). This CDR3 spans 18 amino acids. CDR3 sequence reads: CAWSVGLAALVSYNEQFF. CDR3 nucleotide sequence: TGTGCCTGGAGTGTGGGACTAGCGGCCCTTGTGAGCTACAATGAGCAGTTCTTC.

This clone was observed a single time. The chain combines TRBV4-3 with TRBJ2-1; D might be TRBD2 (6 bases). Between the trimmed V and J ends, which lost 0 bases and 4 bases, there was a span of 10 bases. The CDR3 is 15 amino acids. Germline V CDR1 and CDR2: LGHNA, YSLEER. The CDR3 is CASSQDLEGYNEQFF. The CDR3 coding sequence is TGCGCCAGCAGCCAAGATTTGGAGGGATACAATGAGCAGTTCTTC.

CDR3: CASGEFGPQETQYF. The CDR3 nucleotides are TGTGCCAGCGGGGAATTCGGGCCCCAAGAGACCCAGTACTTC. The V call is TRBV6-5, the J call TRBJ2-5, with no clear D. Trimming removed 8 bases from V and 1 base from J, with 14 bases in between. This CDR3 contains 14 residues. From germline, CDR1 is MNHEY and CDR2 SVGAGI.

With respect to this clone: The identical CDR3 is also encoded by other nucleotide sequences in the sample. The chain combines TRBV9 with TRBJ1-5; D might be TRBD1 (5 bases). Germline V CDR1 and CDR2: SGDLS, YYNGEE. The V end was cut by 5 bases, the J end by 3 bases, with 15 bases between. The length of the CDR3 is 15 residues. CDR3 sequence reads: CASSALDSPNQPQHF. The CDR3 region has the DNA TGTGCCAGCAGTGCCCTAGACAGCCCCAATCAGCCCCAGCATTTT.

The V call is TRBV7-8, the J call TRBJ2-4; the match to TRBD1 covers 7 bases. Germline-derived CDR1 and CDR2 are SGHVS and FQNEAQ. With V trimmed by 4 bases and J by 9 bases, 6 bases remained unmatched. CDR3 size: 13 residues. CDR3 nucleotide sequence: TGTGCCAGCAGCTCAGGGGGTTCGGGCATTCAGTACTTC. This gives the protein CASSSGGSGIQYF.

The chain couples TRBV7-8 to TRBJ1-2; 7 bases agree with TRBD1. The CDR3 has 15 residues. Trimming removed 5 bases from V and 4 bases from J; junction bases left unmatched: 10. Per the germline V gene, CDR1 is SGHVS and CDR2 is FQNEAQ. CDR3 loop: CASSPQGNYGYGYTF. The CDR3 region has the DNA TGTGCCAGCAGCCCACAGGGGAACTATGGCTATGGCTACACCTTC.

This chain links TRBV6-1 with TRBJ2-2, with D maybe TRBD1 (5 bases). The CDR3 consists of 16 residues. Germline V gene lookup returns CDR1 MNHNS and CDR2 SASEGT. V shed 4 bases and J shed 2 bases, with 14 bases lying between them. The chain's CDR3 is CASSGPRRGNTGELFF. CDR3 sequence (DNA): TGTGCCAGCAGTGGCCCGCGAAGGGGTAACACCGGGGAGCTGTTTTTT.

CDR3 loop: CASSILAGPYNEQFF. CDR3 nucleotide sequence: TGTGCCAGCAGCATACTAGCGGGGCCCTACAATGAGCAGTTCTTC. The chain is built from TRBV7-2 and TRBJ2-1; 10 bases fit TRBD2. Trimming removed 5 bases from V and 2 bases from J; junction bases left unmatched: 3. This CDR3 comprises 15 residues. Germline V gene sequence: CDR1 SGHTA, CDR2 FQGNSA.

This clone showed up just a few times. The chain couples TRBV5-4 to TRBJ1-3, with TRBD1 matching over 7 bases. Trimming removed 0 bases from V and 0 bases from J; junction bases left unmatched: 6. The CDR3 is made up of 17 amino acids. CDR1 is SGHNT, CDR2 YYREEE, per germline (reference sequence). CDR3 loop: CASSLVPWTGSGNTIYF. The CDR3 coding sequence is TGTGCCAGCAGCTTGGTGCCCTGGACAGGCTCTGGAAACACCATATATTTT.

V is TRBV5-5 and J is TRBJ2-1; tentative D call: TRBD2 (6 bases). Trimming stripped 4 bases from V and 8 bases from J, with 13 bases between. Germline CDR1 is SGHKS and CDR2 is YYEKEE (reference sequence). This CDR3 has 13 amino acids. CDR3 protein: CASSPGGGDEQFF. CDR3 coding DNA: TGTGCCAGCAGCCCAGGAGGCGGGGATGAGCAGTTCTTC.

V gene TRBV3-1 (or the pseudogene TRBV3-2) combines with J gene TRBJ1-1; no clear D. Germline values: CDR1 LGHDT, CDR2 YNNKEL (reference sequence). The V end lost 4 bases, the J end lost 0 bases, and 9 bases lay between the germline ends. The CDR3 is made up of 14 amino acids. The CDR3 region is CASSPVQMNTEAFF. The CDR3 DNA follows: TGTGCCAGCAGCCCAGTCCAGATGAACACTGAAGCTTTCTTT.

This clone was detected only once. The CDR3 DNA reads TGTGCCAGCAGAACCTCAGGGACCGAGCAGTACTTC. This codes for CASRTSGTEQYF. The chain links TRBV5-8 to TRBJ2-7; perhaps D is TRBD1 or TRBD2 (5 bases each). V was shortened by 5 bases and J by 6 bases, with 12 bases between the two germline ends. The CDR3 is 12 amino acids. Germline loops: CDR1 SGHTS, CDR2 YDEGEE.

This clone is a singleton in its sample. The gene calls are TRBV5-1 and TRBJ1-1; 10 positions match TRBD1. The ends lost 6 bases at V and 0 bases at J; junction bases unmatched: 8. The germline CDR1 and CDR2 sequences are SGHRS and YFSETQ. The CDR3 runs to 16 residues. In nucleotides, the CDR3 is TGCGCCAGCAACAGGGACAGGGGACGAATGAACACTGAAGCTTTCTTT. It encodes CASNRDRGRMNTEAFF.

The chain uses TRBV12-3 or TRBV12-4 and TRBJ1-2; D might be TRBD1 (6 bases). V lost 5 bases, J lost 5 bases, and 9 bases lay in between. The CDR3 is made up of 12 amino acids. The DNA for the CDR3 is TGTGCCAGCAGTGACAGGTTTTATGGCTACACCTTC. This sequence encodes CASSDRFYGYTF.

DNA for the CDR3: TGTGCCAGCTCACCCAATGACAGGGACGCCAATCAGCCCCAGCATTTT. This gives the protein CASSPNDRDANQPQHF. The genes are TRBV18 and TRBJ1-5, with TRBD1 matching over 7 bases. The CDR3 consists of 16 residues. The V gene end was trimmed by 3 bases and the J gene end by 3 bases; junction bases not matched to a gene: 8. Germline lookup yields CDR1 KGHSH and CDR2 LQKENI.

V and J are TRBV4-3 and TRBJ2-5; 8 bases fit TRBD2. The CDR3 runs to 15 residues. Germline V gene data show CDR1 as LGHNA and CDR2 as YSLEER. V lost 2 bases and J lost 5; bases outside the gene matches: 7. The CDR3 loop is CASSQSGSAWETQYF. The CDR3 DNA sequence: TGCGCCAGCAGCCAAAGCGGGAGTGCTTGGGAGACCCAGTACTTC.